A selection of T cell receptor beta chains follows, all from one sample in a study of human T cells and chemical hapten exposure. TCRdb passed the RACE reads through MiXCR, listing each CDR3 protein once. The sample consists of a few hundred thousand distinct CDR3 sequences, just under 6.5% of them appearing once. The input for sequencing was whole blood, taken in connection with sensitization to the hapten diphenylcyclopropenone (DPC). The receptors derive from a woman between 18 and 29 years old with alopecia areata. Some clones in this sample may be carry-over from other donors' samples. Both conserved end residues are part of each CDR3. The D gene is left open where the match is weak. Expanded clones are given a class, and other clones once, few, many or no size at all.

CDR3 DNA: TGTGCCAGCAGCTTAGCAGATGGGACCGGGACCGAGCAGTACTTC
CDR3 protein: CASSLADGTGTEQYF
clone size: few
J gene: TRBJ2-7
V gene: TRBV7-9
D gene: -

CDR3 DNA: TGTGCCAGCAGCTTAGAGCCGGGACAGGGGAACTATGGCTACACCTTC
CDR3 protein: CASSLEPGQGNYGYTF
clone size: many
J gene: TRBJ1-2
V gene: TRBV7-9
D gene: TRBD1

CDR3 DNA: TGTGCCAGCAGTTTACTCCCCGGAAGTACAGATACGCAGTATTTT
CDR3 protein: CASSLLPGSTDTQYF
clone size: -
J gene: TRBJ2-3
V gene: TRBV28
D gene: -

CDR3 DNA: TGTGCCAGTAGTCTTGGGACAGCACCTAACACCGGGGAGCTGTTTTTT
CDR3 protein: CASSLGTAPNTGELFF
clone size: -
J gene: TRBJ2-2
V gene: TRBV19
D gene: TRBD1

CDR3 DNA: TGTGCCAGCAGCAGTTCCGGGACAGTTAATGGCTACACCTTC
CDR3 protein: CASSSSGTVNGYTF
clone size: -
J gene: TRBJ1-2
V gene: TRBV7-9
D gene: TRBD1

CDR3 DNA: TGTGCCAGCTCATCCCCCCTGGAGGGGGCGGGTGAAAAACTGTTTTTT
CDR3 protein: CASSSPLEGAGEKLFF
clone size: few
J gene: TRBJ1-4
V gene: TRBV18
D gene: TRBD1

CDR3 DNA: TGCGCCAGCAGCCTGATCACCGGGACAGGGGGCTACGAGCAGTACTTC
CDR3 protein: CASSLITGTGGYEQYF
clone size: -
J gene: TRBJ2-7
V gene: TRBV4-3
D gene: TRBD1

CDR3 DNA: TGTGCCAGCAGCTTAGCCGGGGGGCAACTAGAGCAGTACTTC
CDR3 protein: CASSLAGGQLEQYF
clone size: many
J gene: TRBJ2-7
V gene: TRBV7-9
D gene: -

CDR3 DNA: TGTGCCATCAGCTCCGAGGTAGCGGCTACCACAGATACGCAGTATTTT
CDR3 protein: CAISSEVAATTDTQYF
clone size: -
J gene: TRBJ2-3
V gene: TRBV11-2
D gene: -

CDR3 DNA: TGCGCCAGCAGCTCCGAAACAGGAGGAGACTATGGCTACACCTTC
CDR3 protein: CASSSETGGDYGYTF
clone size: -
J gene: TRBJ1-2
V gene: TRBV5-1
D gene: -

CDR3 DNA: TGTGCCAGCAGCTTGGTTTCCTACTCCTACGAGCAGTACTTC
CDR3 protein: CASSLVSYSYEQYF
clone size: many
J gene: TRBJ2-7
V gene: TRBV5-6
D gene: -

CDR3 DNA: TGTGCCAGCAGCCCCTATGGTTCACCCCTCCACTTT
CDR3 protein: CASSPYGSPLHF
clone size: many
J gene: TRBJ1-6
V gene: TRBV7-9
D gene: -

CDR3 DNA: TGTGCCAGCAGCCCCAGTGGGGAGGGGTATGGCTACACCTTC
CDR3 protein: CASSPSGEGYGYTF
clone size: few
J gene: TRBJ1-2
V gene: TRBV7-2
D gene: -

CDR3 DNA: TGTGCCAGCAGCCCTCCTGGGACCCCAAACCCATACGGCTACACCTTC
CDR3 protein: CASSPPGTPNPYGYTF
clone size: many
J gene: TRBJ1-2
V gene: TRBV5-4
D gene: -

CDR3 DNA: TGTGCCAGTCTAGCGGGGGGCGCGAACACCGGGGAGCTGTTTTTT
CDR3 protein: CASLAGGANTGELFF
clone size: -
J gene: TRBJ2-2
V gene: TRBV6-2/TRBV6-3
D gene: TRBD2

CDR3 DNA: TGTGCCAGCAGTTACTCTCCAGAGCCTGGCTACACCTTC
CDR3 protein: CASSYSPEPGYTF
clone size: few
J gene: TRBJ1-2
V gene: TRBV6-5
D gene: -

CDR3 DNA: TGTGCCAGCAGCTCCCCGGGACTAGCGGTAAATGAGCAGTTCTTC
CDR3 protein: CASSSPGLAVNEQFF
clone size: few
J gene: TRBJ2-1
V gene: TRBV7-8
D gene: TRBD2

CDR3 DNA: TGTGCCAGCAGCCCTACCGACCGAGATACGCAGTATTTT
CDR3 protein: CASSPTDRDTQYF
clone size: once
J gene: TRBJ2-3
V gene: TRBV7-2
D gene: -

CDR3 DNA: TGCAGCGGAGGTAGGGGGGTCACTGAAGCTTTCTTT
CDR3 protein: CSGGRGVTEAFF
clone size: many
J gene: TRBJ1-1
V gene: TRBV20-1
D gene: -

CDR3 DNA: TGTGCCAGCAGCTTGGGCCCCCCCGCGGGGCTTAGACAGAGGTACTTC
CDR3 protein: CASSLGPPAGLRQRYF
clone size: few
J gene: TRBJ2-7
V gene: TRBV5-6
D gene: -

CDR3 DNA: TGTGCCAGCAGTTCCCGACGGAAGAGCTATGGCTACACCTTC
CDR3 protein: CASSSRRKSYGYTF
clone size: many
J gene: TRBJ1-2
V gene: TRBV6-5
D gene: -

CDR3 DNA: TGCGCCAGCAGCTTGGGACCCGGGCAGCCCGCCGAGCAGTACTTC
CDR3 protein: CASSLGPGQPAEQYF
clone size: -
J gene: TRBJ2-7
V gene: TRBV5-1
D gene: -

CDR3 DNA: TGTGCCAGCAGTCTCGTACAGGGGGAGAATCAGCCCCAGCATTTT
CDR3 protein: CASSLVQGENQPQHF
clone size: many
J gene: TRBJ1-5
V gene: TRBV28
D gene: TRBD1

CDR3 DNA: TGTGCCAGCAGTAAAACAGGGTTGCCCCCCGAGACCCAGTACTTC
CDR3 protein: CASSKTGLPPETQYF
clone size: -
J gene: TRBJ2-5
V gene: TRBV12-3/TRBV12-4
D gene: -

CDR3 DNA: TGCGCCAGCAGCCAAGATCGGGGACTATTTACAGATACGCAGTATTTT
CDR3 protein: CASSQDRGLFTDTQYF
clone size: few
J gene: TRBJ2-3
V gene: TRBV4-3
D gene: TRBD2

CDR3 DNA: TGCAGTGCTAGTCTGCTAACGAACACCGGGGAGCTGTTTTTT
CDR3 protein: CSASLLTNTGELFF
clone size: -
J gene: TRBJ2-2
V gene: TRBV20-1
D gene: -

CDR3 DNA: TGCAGCGTTGGACAGGACGTGGAAGGAAGAGAGACCCAGTACTTC
CDR3 protein: CSVGQDVEGRETQYF
clone size: few
J gene: TRBJ2-5
V gene: TRBV29-1
D gene: -

CDR3 DNA: TGTGCCAGCAGTGAGGAGTTAGCGGGGGGTCAAGAGACCCAGTACTTC
CDR3 protein: CASSEELAGGQETQYF
clone size: few
J gene: TRBJ2-5
V gene: TRBV2
D gene: TRBD2

CDR3 DNA: TGTGCCAGCAGCTTGGGGAGCCTCCAAGAGACCCAGTACTTC
CDR3 protein: CASSLGSLQETQYF
clone size: few
J gene: TRBJ2-5
V gene: TRBV5-4
D gene: -

CDR3 DNA: TGTGCCAGCTCTTCAGCTCCCGGGACAGGGGCAGATACGCAGTATTTT
CDR3 protein: CASSSAPGTGADTQYF
clone size: many
J gene: TRBJ2-3
V gene: TRBV6-1
D gene: TRBD1

CDR3 DNA: TGCGCCAGCAGCGGGGGGACAGGCGGTAATGAAAAACTGTTTTTT
CDR3 protein: CASSGGTGGNEKLFF
clone size: -
J gene: TRBJ1-4
V gene: TRBV5-1
D gene: TRBD1

CDR3 DNA: TGTGCCAGCAGCCCCCCCGCCAGGGGGGACACTGAAGCTTTCTTT
CDR3 protein: CASSPPARGDTEAFF
clone size: few
J gene: TRBJ1-1
V gene: TRBV6-6
D gene: TRBD1

CDR3 DNA: TGTGCCAGCAGCCCCCGGGGGGGGCGGCAGTTCACAGATACGCAGTATTTT
CDR3 protein: CASSPRGGRQFTDTQYF
clone size: -
J gene: TRBJ2-3
V gene: TRBV7-9
D gene: TRBD2

CDR3 DNA: TGCGCCAGCAGTCGACCGGGACAGGGTCGAGAGACCCAGTACTTC
CDR3 protein: CASSRPGQGRETQYF
clone size: few
J gene: TRBJ2-5
V gene: TRBV10-2
D gene: TRBD1

CDR3 DNA: TGTGCCAGCTCACCTCTTGATTCGCAGCCGAACTATGGCTACACCTTC
CDR3 protein: CASSPLDSQPNYGYTF
clone size: -
J gene: TRBJ1-2
V gene: TRBV18
D gene: -

CDR3 DNA: TGCAGTGCTAGAGATACGACCGAGTTGAACACTGAAGCTTTCTTT
CDR3 protein: CSARDTTELNTEAFF
clone size: -
J gene: TRBJ1-1
V gene: TRBV20-1
D gene: -

CDR3 DNA: TGTGCCAGCAGTCAGAGCCACACCGGGGAGCTGTTTTTT
CDR3 protein: CASSQSHTGELFF
clone size: few
J gene: TRBJ2-2
V gene: TRBV2
D gene: -

CDR3 DNA: TGTGCCAGCAGCAGAGGACAGGGGGACACAGATACGAAGTATTTT
CDR3 protein: CASSRGQGDTDTKYF
clone size: -
J gene: TRBJ2-3
V gene: TRBV7-2
D gene: TRBD1

CDR3 DNA: TGTGCCAGCAGCCGAACTAGCGTAGGGGAGGAAAATGAGCAGTTCTTC
CDR3 protein: CASSRTSVGEENEQFF
clone size: many
J gene: TRBJ2-1
V gene: TRBV4-2
D gene: TRBD2

CDR3 DNA: TGTGCCAGCAGCCCATCACAGGGCAGCTATGGCTACACCTTC
CDR3 protein: CASSPSQGSYGYTF
clone size: medium-sized
J gene: TRBJ1-2
V gene: TRBV7-3
D gene: -

CDR3 DNA: TGTGCCAGCAGCTCCCGGGACAGGGGGTCACCCCTCCACTTT
CDR3 protein: CASSSRDRGSPLHF
clone size: -
J gene: TRBJ1-6
V gene: TRBV7-2
D gene: TRBD1

CDR3 DNA: TGTGCCAGCAGCCAAAGACTAGCCTACAATGAGCAGTTCTTC
CDR3 protein: CASSQRLAYNEQFF
clone size: -
J gene: TRBJ2-1
V gene: TRBV14
D gene: -

CDR3 DNA: TGTGCCAGCAGAATGGACCAGGGGAGAAACCAGCCCCAGCATTTT
CDR3 protein: CASRMDQGRNQPQHF
clone size: few
J gene: TRBJ1-5
V gene: TRBV12-3/TRBV12-4
D gene: -

CDR3 DNA: TGTGCCAGCAGCCGTCCGGGAGCGGGGGGCTCCAATGAGCAGTTCTTC
CDR3 protein: CASSRPGAGGSNEQFF
clone size: -
J gene: TRBJ2-1
V gene: TRBV11-1
D gene: TRBD2

CDR3 DNA: TGCAGTGCTAGAGTCCCCACTAGCGGGGGGGAGAGGGAGACCCAGTACTTC
CDR3 protein: CSARVPTSGGERETQYF
clone size: many
J gene: TRBJ2-5
V gene: TRBV20-1
D gene: TRBD2

CDR3 DNA: TGTGCCAGCAGTTTCGCCCCCGGGACAGCAACTAATGAAAAACTGTTTTTT
CDR3 protein: CASSFAPGTATNEKLFF
clone size: many
J gene: TRBJ1-4
V gene: TRBV12-3/TRBV12-4
D gene: TRBD1

CDR3 DNA: TGTGCCAGCAGCTTATTGAGGGATACGCAGTATTTT
CDR3 protein: CASSLLRDTQYF
clone size: many
J gene: TRBJ2-3
V gene: TRBV7-2
D gene: -

CDR3 DNA: TGTGCCAGCAGCACAAGGGCCCCCGGGGGCGATCTTCTCGGCACCGGGGAGCTGTTTTTT
CDR3 protein: CASSTRAPGGDLLGTGELFF
clone size: -
J gene: TRBJ2-2
V gene: TRBV5-6
D gene: -

CDR3 DNA: TGTGCCATCAGTACAGAATGGACAGGGAATGGAGCTTTCTTT
CDR3 protein: CAISTEWTGNGAFF
clone size: many
J gene: TRBJ1-1
V gene: TRBV10-3
D gene: TRBD1

CDR3 DNA: TGTGCCAGCAGCACAAGCCCCTACGAGCAGTACTTC
CDR3 protein: CASSTSPYEQYF
clone size: -
J gene: TRBJ2-7
V gene: TRBV5-6
D gene: -

CDR3 DNA: TGTGCCAGCAGCTTCAGTACGCAGTATTTT
CDR3 protein: CASSFSTQYF
clone size: few
J gene: TRBJ2-3
V gene: TRBV7-9
D gene: -

CDR3 DNA: TGTGCCACGTGGGAGGCAGGGCGGACTGAAGCTTTCTTT
CDR3 protein: CATWEAGRTEAFF
clone size: few
J gene: TRBJ1-1
V gene: TRBV27
D gene: -

CDR3 DNA: TGTGCCATCAGTGAGTCGCTGGCACCGAACACCGGGGAGCTGTTTTTT
CDR3 protein: CAISESLAPNTGELFF
clone size: -
J gene: TRBJ2-2
V gene: TRBV10-3
D gene: -

CDR3 DNA: TGTGCCAGTAGTATTGCGGGGAGCTCCTACAATGAGCAGTTCTTC
CDR3 protein: CASSIAGSSYNEQFF
clone size: -
J gene: TRBJ2-1
V gene: TRBV19
D gene: -

CDR3 DNA: TGCAGTGCTAGACTCCTTCTCAGGAGCAACAAGGAGCAGTACTTC
CDR3 protein: CSARLLLRSNKEQYF
clone size: -
J gene: TRBJ2-7
V gene: TRBV20-1
D gene: -